The text below deals with one T cell receptor (beta chain). Germline V CDR1 and CDR2: SGHRS, YFSETQ. CDR3 length equals 13 residues. Trimming pared 1 base from V and 6 bases from J, leaving 8 bases between. This sample was taken from a study of cytomegalovirus exposure and HLA in healthy donors. At the level of the study: The same platform as the approximately 670 first-cohort repertoires was used for the 90 to 150 validation repertoires, a later analysis reported.

Method: immunoSEQ multiplex PCR; TCRdb's copy keeps in-frame clones and lacks some. The data show roughly 70,000 clones, over 80% seen once. The sample was PBMCs. This receptor was identified in a man aged 30-40 years in good health and CMV-seronegative. The chain employs TRBV5-1 and TRBJ2-1, with D possibly TRBD2 on 6 matching bases. The CDR3 here is CASSLTGGNEQFF. In DNA form, the CDR3 reads TGCGCCAGCAGCTTGACCGGGGGCAATGAGCAGTTCTTC.